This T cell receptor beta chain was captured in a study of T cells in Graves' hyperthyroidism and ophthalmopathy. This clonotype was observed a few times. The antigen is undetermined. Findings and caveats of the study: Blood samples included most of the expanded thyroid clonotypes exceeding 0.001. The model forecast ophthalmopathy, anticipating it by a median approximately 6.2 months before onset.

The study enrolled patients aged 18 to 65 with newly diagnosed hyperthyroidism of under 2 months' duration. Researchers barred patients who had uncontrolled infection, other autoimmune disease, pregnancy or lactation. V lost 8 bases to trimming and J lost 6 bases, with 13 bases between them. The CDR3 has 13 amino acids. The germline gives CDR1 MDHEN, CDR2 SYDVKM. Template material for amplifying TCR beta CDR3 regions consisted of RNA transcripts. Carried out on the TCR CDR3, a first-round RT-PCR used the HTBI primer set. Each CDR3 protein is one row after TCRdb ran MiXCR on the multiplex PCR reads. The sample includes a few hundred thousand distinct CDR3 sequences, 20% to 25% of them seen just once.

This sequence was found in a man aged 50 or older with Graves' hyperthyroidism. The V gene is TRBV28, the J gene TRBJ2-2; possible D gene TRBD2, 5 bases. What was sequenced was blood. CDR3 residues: CASGSLGPGELFF. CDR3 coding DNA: TGTGCCAGCGGGAGCCTGGGTCCCGGGGAGCTGTTTTTT.